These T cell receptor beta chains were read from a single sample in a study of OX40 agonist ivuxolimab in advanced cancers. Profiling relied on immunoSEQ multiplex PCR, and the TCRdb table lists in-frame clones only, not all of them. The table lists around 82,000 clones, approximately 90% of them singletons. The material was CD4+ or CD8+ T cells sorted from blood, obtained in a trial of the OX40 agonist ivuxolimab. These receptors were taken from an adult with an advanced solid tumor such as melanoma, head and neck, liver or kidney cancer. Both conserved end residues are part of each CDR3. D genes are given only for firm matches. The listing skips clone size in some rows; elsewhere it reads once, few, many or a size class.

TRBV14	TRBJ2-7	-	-	CASSQFRGSYEQYF	TGTGCCAGCAGCCAATTCCGAGGATCCTACGAGCAGTACTTC
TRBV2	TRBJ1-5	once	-	CATGLGGNQPQHF	TGTGCCACCGGCTTGGGGGGCAATCAGCCCCAGCATTTT
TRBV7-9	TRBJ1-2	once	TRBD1	CASSPRGTAYGYTF	TGTGCCAGCAGCCCCCGGGGGACAGCTTATGGCTACACCTTC
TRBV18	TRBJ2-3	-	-	CASSPPGRSTDTQYF	TGTGCCAGCTCACCACCTGGCCGAAGCACAGATACGCAGTATTTT
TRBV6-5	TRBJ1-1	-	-	CASTHGYVETEAFF	TGTGCCAGCACCCACGGGTATGTAGAGACTGAAGCTTTCTTT
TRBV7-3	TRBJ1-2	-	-	CASSLQGRSDYGYTF	TGTGCCAGCAGCTTACAAGGACGGTCTGACTATGGCTACACCTTC
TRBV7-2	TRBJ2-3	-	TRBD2	CASSFPAGGSTDAQYF	TGTGCCAGCAGCTTCCCAGCGGGGGGTTCCACAGATGCGCAGTATTTT
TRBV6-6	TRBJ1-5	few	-	CASNPELLQPQHF	TGTGCCAGCAACCCCGAACTTCTTCAGCCCCAGCATTTT
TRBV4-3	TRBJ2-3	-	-	CASSQDIRSSTDTQYF	TGCGCCAGCAGCCAAGATATTAGGTCTAGCACAGATACGCAGTATTTT
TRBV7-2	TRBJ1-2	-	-	CASSFMGSNGHTF	TGTGCCAGCAGCTTTATGGGGTCGAATGGCCACACCTTC